This T cell receptor (beta chain) stems from a study of T cells in Graves' hyperthyroidism and ophthalmopathy. General study results and limits: Ophthalmopathy and stable hyperthyroidism were told apart by a 13 V-J model. In the blood, most expanded thyroid clonotypes above 0.001 appeared as well.

In this sample, this clonotype turned up many times. Its antigen is unidentified. The CDR3 spans 15 residues. From germline, CDR1 is MNHEY and CDR2 SMNVEV (reference sequence). Trimming removed 4 bases from V and 0 bases from J, with 13 bases in between. From RNA transcripts, TCR beta CDR3 regions were amplified. The study used the HTBI primer set for a first-round RT-PCR of the TCR CDR3. TCRdb reprocessed the multiplex PCR reads via MiXCR and lists one record per CDR3 protein. This sample has a few hundred thousand distinct CDR3 sequences, with 15% to 18% found just once. Absence of ophthalmopathy progression within 18 months defined stable Graves' hyperthyroidism. These patients, aged 18 to 65, had recently diagnosed hyperthyroidism lasting under 2 months.

Sequencing was performed on blood. This TCR was sampled from a woman aged 18-35 years with Graves' hyperthyroidism. The chain is built from TRBV27 and TRBJ2-7, with D uncertain. The CDR3 sequence is CASSSYKTPSYEQYF. CDR3 bases: TGTGCCAGCAGTTCATATAAGACCCCCTCCTACGAGCAGTACTTC.